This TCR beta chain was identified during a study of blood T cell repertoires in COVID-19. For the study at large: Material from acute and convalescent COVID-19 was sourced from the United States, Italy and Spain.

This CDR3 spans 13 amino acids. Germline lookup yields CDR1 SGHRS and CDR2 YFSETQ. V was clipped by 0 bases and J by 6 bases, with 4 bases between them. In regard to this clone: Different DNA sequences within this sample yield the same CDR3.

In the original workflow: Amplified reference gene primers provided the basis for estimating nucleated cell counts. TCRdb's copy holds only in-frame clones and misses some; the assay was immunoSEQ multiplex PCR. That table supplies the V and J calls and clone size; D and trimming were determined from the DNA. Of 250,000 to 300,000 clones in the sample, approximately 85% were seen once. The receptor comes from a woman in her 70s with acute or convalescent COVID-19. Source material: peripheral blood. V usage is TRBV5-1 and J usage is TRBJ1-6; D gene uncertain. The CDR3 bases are TGCGCCAGCAGCTTGGCCGGTAATTCACCCCTCCACTTT. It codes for CASSLAGNSPLHF.